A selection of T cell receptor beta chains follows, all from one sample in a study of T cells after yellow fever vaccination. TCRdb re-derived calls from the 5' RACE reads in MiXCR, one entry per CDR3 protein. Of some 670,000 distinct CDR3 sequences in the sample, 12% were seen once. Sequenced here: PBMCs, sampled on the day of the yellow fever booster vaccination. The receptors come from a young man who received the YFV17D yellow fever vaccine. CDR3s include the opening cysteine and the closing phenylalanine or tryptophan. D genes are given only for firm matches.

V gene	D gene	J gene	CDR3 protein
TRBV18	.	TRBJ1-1	CASSPPGLLNTEAFF
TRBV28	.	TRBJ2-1	CASSRGGGTYNEQFF
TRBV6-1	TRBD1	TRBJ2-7	CASRVRQGGEQYF
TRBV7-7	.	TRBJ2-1	CASSLAASHEQFF
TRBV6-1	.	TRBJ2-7	CATYRTALRGEQYF
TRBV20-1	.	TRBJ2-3	CSESVRRDTDTQYF
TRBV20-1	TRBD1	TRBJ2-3	CSALDRGIPTDTQYF
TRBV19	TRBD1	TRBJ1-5	CASSPGTGSLQPQHF
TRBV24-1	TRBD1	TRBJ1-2	CATKRDRPRDGYTF
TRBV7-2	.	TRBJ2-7	CASSLQVGGKVPYEQYF
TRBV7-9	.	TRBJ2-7	CASSLLPTPLSGYEQYF
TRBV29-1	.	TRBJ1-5	CSVQGRGNQPQHF
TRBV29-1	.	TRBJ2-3	CSVRGGDRGRSLSTDTQYF
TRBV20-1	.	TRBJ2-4	CSVAVGSNIQYF
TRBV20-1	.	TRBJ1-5	CSASPGGGQPQHF
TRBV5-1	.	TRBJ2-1	CASSITGQYNEQFF
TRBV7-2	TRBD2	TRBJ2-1	CASSQASGPEQFF
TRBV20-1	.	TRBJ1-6	CSAKDSGRPDGSPLHF
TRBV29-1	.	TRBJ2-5	CSVWGATETQYF